The 11 T cell receptor beta chains listed next were all sequenced from one sample in a study of cytomegalovirus exposure and HLA in healthy donors. PCR amplification relied on 60 Vbeta primers (plus 13 Jbeta primers). Profiling relied on immunoSEQ multiplex PCR, and the TCRdb table lists in-frame clones only, not all of them. The table has about 160,000 clones, 81% seen once. Input material: PBMCs. These TCRs come from a woman between 50 and 59 years old in good health and CMV-seronegative.

The V call is TRBV25-1, the J call TRBJ2-5, with D perhaps TRBD2 (5 bases). Trimming stripped 4 bases from V and 3 bases from J, with 6 bases between. CDR3 length equals 12 residues. Germline V gene data show CDR1 as MGHDK and CDR2 as SYGVNS. The CDR3 protein is CASSAREETQYF. CDR3 DNA sequence: TGTGCCAGCAGTGCGAGGGAAGAGACCCAGTACTTC. Full variable domain (outside the CDR3, taken from reference TRBV25-1 and TRBJ2-5): EADIYQTPRYLVIGTGKKITLECSQTMGHDKMYWYQQDPGMELHLIHYSYGVNSTEKGDLSSESTVSRIRTEHFPLTLESARPSHTSQYLCASSAREETQYFGPGTRLLVL.

The chain has TRBV19 and TRBJ1-1; D uncertain. The length of the CDR3 is 12 residues. The V end was cut by 5 bases, the J end by 9 bases, with 13 bases between. Germline CDR1 is LNHDA and CDR2 is SQIVND (reference sequence). CDR3 DNA: TGTGCCAGTAGTGTCCAGAGGCAGAAAGCTTTCTTT. This translates into CASSVQRQKAFF.

The chain uses TRBV7-2 and TRBJ2-1; 9 bases agree with TRBD2. Germline V CDR1 and CDR2: SGHTA, FQGNSA. The CDR3 has 15 residues. The trim removed 1 base at V and 6 bases at J, leaving 4 bases unmatched. CDR3 DNA sequence: TGTGCCAGCAGCTTAGTAGCGGGGGCCTTCAATGAGCAGTTCTTC. Translation gives CASSLVAGAFNEQFF.

V and J are TRBV5-5 and TRBJ2-1; D is uncertain. This CDR3 region has 14 residues. Germline V gene sequence: CDR1 SGHKS, CDR2 YYEKEE (reference sequence). V gave up 1 base and J gave up 9 bases, with 14 bases separating them. The CDR3 DNA reads as TGTGCCAGCAGCTTGTTGCAGGTTATAGGTGAGCAGTTCTTC. This sequence encodes CASSLLQVIGEQFF. The full variable domain, its missing parts supplied by reference TRBV5-5 and TRBJ2-1, is DAGVTQSPTHLIKTRGQQVTLRCSPISGHKSVSWYQQVLGQGPQFIFQYYEKEERGRGNFPDRFSARQFPNYSSELNVNALLLGDSALYLCASSLLQVIGEQFFGPGTRLTVL.

CDR3 DNA: TGTGCCAGCAGTGAAATAGCGGGAGGGAGAGAGACCCAGTACTTC. Its translation is CASSEIAGGRETQYF. The chain links TRBV2 to TRBJ2-5, with 11 nucleotides matching TRBD2. J gave up 4 bases and V 2 bases, and 3 bases lay outside the gene matches. The CDR3 is 15 amino acids. CDR1 is SNHLY and CDR2 is FYNNEI in the germline V gene.

The rearrangement joins TRBV2 to TRBJ2-1; TRBD2 agrees at 10 bases. This CDR3 has 15 amino acids. V was clipped by 5 bases and J by 6 bases; unmatched bases: 7. Germline V lookup: CDR1 SNHLY, CDR2 FYNNEI. CDR3 protein: CASSPGVAGGNEQFF. Written as DNA, the CDR3 is TGTGCCAGCAGTCCGGGGGTAGCGGGAGGCAATGAGCAGTTCTTC.

This chain connects TRBV25-1 to TRBJ2-2; 7 bases line up with TRBD2. V trimming: 5 bases; J trimming: 5 bases; junction bases outside the gene matches: 8. The germline CDR1 and CDR2 sequences are MGHDK and SYGVNS. The CDR3 extends over 15 amino acids. CDR3 DNA sequence: TGTGCCAGCAGTCTGGGGGGGGGTCGAACCGGGGAGCTGTTTTTT. The encoded protein is CASSLGGGRTGELFF.

Only a few counts were recorded for this clone. The chain combines TRBV7-2 with TRBJ2-3, with D possibly TRBD2 on 5 matching bases. The CDR3 is 14 residues long. Germline values: CDR1 SGHTA, CDR2 FQGNSA. The V and J ends lost 5 bases and 6 bases respectively, with 15 bases between them. In DNA form, the CDR3 reads TGTGCCAGCAGCCTAGGCGGCGGGCGGGATACGCAGTATTTT. This codes for CASSLGGGRDTQYF.

The chain couples TRBV19 to TRBJ1-1; 10 positions match TRBD1. Losses at the gene ends were 6 bases for V and 3 bases for J; bases not matched to a gene: 7. Germline V gene data show CDR1 as LNHDA and CDR2 as SQIVND (reference sequence). This CDR3 is 15 amino acids long. CDR3 in amino acids: CASRVRDRGHTEAFF. The CDR3 DNA sequence: TGTGCCAGTAGGGTACGGGACAGGGGACACACTGAAGCTTTCTTT. The full variable domain, with the rest looked up from reference TRBV19 and TRBJ1-1, is DGGITQSPKYLFRKEGQNVTLSCEQNLNHDAMYWYRQDPGQGLRLIYYSQIVNDFQKGDIAEGYSVSREKKESFPLTVTSAQKNPTAFYLCASRVRDRGHTEAFFGQGTRLTVV.

The J gene is TRBJ2-3, the V gene TRBV28; 8 bases map to TRBD2. The CDR3 consists of 16 residues. The germline gives CDR1 MDHEN, CDR2 SYDVKM. V shed 7 bases, J shed 2 bases, and the junction held 11 bases outside the gene matches. The CDR3 is CASTLGGGYLTDTQYF. The CDR3 DNA reads as TGTGCCAGCACCCTCGGGGGGGGGTACCTCACAGATACGCAGTATTTT.

The rearrangement joins TRBV9 to TRBJ2-5, with D possibly TRBD1 on 5 matching bases. The CDR3 runs 16 residues. Germline lookup yields CDR1 SGDLS and CDR2 YYNGEE. Trimming left V 4 bases short and J 5 bases short, with 21 bases between. The CDR3 reads CASSFGQGLSGETQYF. The CDR3 DNA follows: TGTGCCAGCAGCTTCGGGCAGGGCCTCTCTGGGGAGACCCAGTACTTC.